This passage covers 26 T cell receptor beta chains from one sample sequenced in a study of OX40 agonist ivuxolimab in advanced cancers. The assay was immunoSEQ multiplex PCR, and TCRdb's table has in-frame clones only and misses some. Seen here are about 79,000 clones, around 85% observed once, and the top ten hold about 4%. The sequenced sample was CD4+ or CD8+ T cells sorted from blood, obtained in a trial of the OX40 agonist ivuxolimab. The source is an adult with an advanced solid tumor such as melanoma, head and neck, liver or kidney cancer.

The V call is TRBV19, the J call TRBJ1-5; possibly TRBD1 for D (6 bases). The CDR3 is made up of 16 amino acids. Trimming pared 6 bases from V and 0 bases from J, leaving 15 bases between. The V gene's germline CDR1 is LNHDA and CDR2 SQIVND (reference sequence). CDR3: CASSPSRGYSNQPQHF. CDR3 DNA: TGTGCCAGTAGCCCGAGCAGGGGTTATAGCAATCAGCCCCAGCATTTT.

This clone appeared a single time. The V call is TRBV6-5, the J call TRBJ2-1; no reliable D call. Trimming took off 6 bases at V and 4 bases at J, with 4 bases between the two ends. The CDR3 is 11 residues long. Germline-derived CDR1 and CDR2 are MNHEY and SVGAGI. CDR3 loop: CASRAYNEQFF. In DNA, the CDR3 is TGTGCCAGCAGGGCGTACAATGAGCAGTTCTTC.

V and J are TRBV19 and TRBJ1-5; D is ambiguous. Germline V gene sequence: CDR1 LNHDA, CDR2 SQIVND (reference sequence). The CDR3 spans 15 residues. Deletions cut 3 bases from V and 1 base from J, with 10 bases between. CDR3 in DNA: TGTGCCAGTAGTATTCTGGCCTACAGCAATCAGCCCCAGCATTTT. Translating it yields CASSILAYSNQPQHF.

The chain is built from TRBV10-3 and TRBJ2-7; 9 bases fit TRBD1. CDR1 and CDR2 (germline): ENHRY, SYGVKD. With V trimmed by 6 bases and J by 1 base, 10 bases remained unmatched. The length of the CDR3 is 16 residues. CDR3 nucleotide sequence: TGTGCCATCAGCATATTAACCGGGACAGGGTCCTACGAGCAGTACTTC. Residues: CAISILTGTGSYEQYF.

The count of this clone is one. This chain links TRBV30 with TRBJ1-1, with D possibly being TRBD1 (6 bases). The germline V gene encodes CDR1 GTSNPN and CDR2 SVGIG (reference sequence). The ends were cut back, 1 base at V and 0 bases at J, with 9 bases in the middle. CDR3 size: 14 residues. This CDR3 is CAWSAGHMNTEAFF. Written as DNA, the CDR3 is TGTGCCTGGAGTGCGGGACATATGAACACTGAAGCTTTCTTT.

This clone appeared a single time. The rearrangement uses TRBV27 and TRBJ2-7, with 7 bases identical to TRBD1. The junction had 4 bases not matched to a gene; V was cut back by 2 bases and J by 6 bases. The CDR3 is made up of 13 amino acids. CDR1 and CDR2 from the germline V gene are MNHEY and SMNVEV (reference sequence). The CDR3 nucleotides read TGTGCCAGCAGTTTACTAGGGACAGCCGAGCAGTACTTC. Amino acids: CASSLLGTAEQYF.

The CDR3 sequence is CASSLVGNSGNTIYF. As DNA, the CDR3 is TGTGCCAGCAGCTTAGTGGGGAACTCTGGAAACACCATATATTTT. The gene calls are TRBV7-2 and TRBJ1-3; D remains unclear. Per germline, CDR1 SGHTA and CDR2 FQGNSA. The CDR3 spans 15 residues. Trimming took off 1 base at V and 0 bases at J, with 7 bases between the two ends. Full variable domain (outside the CDR3, taken from reference TRBV7-2 and TRBJ1-3): GAGVSQSPSNKVTEKGKDVELRCDPISGHTALYWYRQSLGQGLEFLIYFQGNSAPDKSGLPSDRFSAERTGGSVSTLTIQRTQQEDSAVYLCASSLVGNSGNTIYFGEGSWLTVV.

The rearrangement uses TRBV28 and TRBJ2-7; D is perhaps TRBD2 (5 bases). Trimming cost V 6 bases and J 2 bases, with 11 bases left between them. The germline V gene encodes CDR1 MDHEN and CDR2 SYDVKM. This CDR3 has 13 residues. Here the CDR3 reads CASRGSGPYEQYF. As DNA, the CDR3 is TGTGCCAGCAGGGGAAGCGGCCCCTACGAGCAGTACTTC.

The V call is TRBV7-3, the J call TRBJ2-3; possible D gene TRBD2, 5 bases. Germline V gene data show CDR1 as SGHTA and CDR2 as FQGTGA. The CDR3 length is 15 residues. V was trimmed by 4 bases and J by 2 bases, leaving 13 bases between them. As DNA, the CDR3 is TGTGCCAGCAGCTCCGGACTCGTCTCCACAGATACGCAGTATTTT. Encoded protein: CASSSGLVSTDTQYF.

This clone was counted a single time. The chain links TRBV5-6 to TRBJ1-2, with D perhaps matching TRBD1 (6 bases). This CDR3 has 13 residues. Germline-derived CDR1 and CDR2 are SGHDT and YYEEEE. V was pared by 6 bases and J by 4 bases, with 13 bases between. CDR3 coding DNA: TGTGCCAGCACCCAGGGACAAGTCTATGGCTACACCTTC. The encoded protein is CASTQGQVYGYTF.

The CDR3 DNA sequence: TGCGCCAGCAGCTCCGGACAGGGGACCGGCTACACCTTC. Translating it yields CASSSGQGTGYTF. The rearrangement joins TRBV5-1 to TRBJ1-2; TRBD1 aligns across 9 bases. CDR3 length equals 13 residues. Looked up from germline, CDR1 is SGHRS and CDR2 is YFSETQ. The J segment lost 8 bases and the V segment lost 3 bases, leaving 5 bases of the junction unmatched.

V usage is TRBV28 and J usage is TRBJ2-7, with a tentative D call TRBD1 (5 bases). CDR1 and CDR2 (germline): MDHEN, SYDVKM. CDR3 length equals 17 residues. The V end was cut by 7 bases, the J end by 0 bases, with 22 bases between. CDR3 bases: TGTGCCAGCAACCCCCTCCCGGCCGACAGAGTCTCCTACGAGCAGTACTTC. It translates to CASNPLPADRVSYEQYF.

The genes are TRBV5-1 and TRBJ1-2; D is unresolved. V dropped 1 base and J dropped 5 bases, with 12 bases sitting between them. The CDR3 consists of 14 residues. The germline V gene encodes CDR1 SGHRS and CDR2 YFSETQ. CDR3 loop: CASSLQEGEYGYTF. The CDR3 bases are TGCGCCAGCAGCTTGCAGGAGGGCGAGTATGGCTACACCTTC.

The table lists this clone with many counts. The chain is built from TRBV11-3 and TRBJ2-7, with D perhaps matching TRBD1 (5 bases). Germline loops: CDR1 SGHNT, CDR2 YENEEA. The CDR3 has 12 residues. Trimming cost V 0 bases and J 6 bases, with 6 bases left between them. The CDR3 DNA reads TGTGCCAGCAGCTTAGACCAGGGCGAGCAGTACTTC. This gives the protein CASSLDQGEQYF.

This clone was observed a few times. The rearrangement links TRBV28 to TRBJ2-3, with unresolved D. Looked up from germline, CDR1 is MDHEN and CDR2 is SYDVKM. The CDR3 sequence is 15 residues long. Trimming stripped 2 bases from V and 2 bases from J, with 11 bases between. CDR3 loop: CASSLPSMLTDTQYF. CDR3 coding DNA: TGTGCCAGCAGTTTACCCAGCATGCTCACAGATACGCAGTATTTT.

This clone was recorded once. This sequence joins TRBV5-1 and TRBJ2-7; D possibly corresponds to TRBD1 (6 bases). The CDR3 sequence is 12 residues long. Germline lookup yields CDR1 SGHRS and CDR2 YFSETQ. Between the trimmed V and J ends, which lost 7 bases and 2 bases, there was a span of 10 bases. CDR3 residues: CASGQSTYEQYF. CDR3 bases: TGCGCCAGCGGACAGTCAACCTACGAGCAGTACTTC.

As concerns this clone: One end of the junction does not line up with germline, which may come from a read error. Additional DNA sequences in this sample encode the identical CDR3. Here the CDR3 DNA reads TGCGCCAGCAGCTTAGCGGCCCCAGATACGCAGTATTTT. It translates to CASSLAAPDTQYF. The chain links TRBV13 to TRBJ2-3; D is perhaps TRBD2 (6 bases). Germline loops: CDR1 PRHDT, CDR2 FYEKMQ (reference sequence). The length of the CDR3 is 13 residues. Variable domain in full (rest from reference TRBV13 and TRBJ2-3): AAGVIQSPRHLIKEKRETATLKCYPIPRHDTVYWYQQGPGQDPQFLISFYEKMQSDKGSIPDRFSAQQFSDYHSELNMSSLELGDSALYFCASSLAAPDTQYFGPGTRLTVL.

The chain couples TRBV7-3 to TRBJ2-1, with D perhaps matching TRBD1 (5 bases). Trimming removed 5 bases at V and 8 bases at J, with 10 bases between. Germline loops: CDR1 SGHTA, CDR2 FQGTGA. This CDR3 has 12 residues. The CDR3 reads CASSNLGDEQFF. The CDR3, as DNA: TGTGCCAGCAGCAACCTAGGGGATGAGCAGTTCTTC.

The chain employs TRBV9 and TRBJ2-1, with TRBD2 identical over 10 bases. Germline CDR1 is SGDLS and CDR2 is YYNGEE. The CDR3 consists of 18 residues. V shed 0 bases, J shed 2 bases, and the junction held 8 bases outside the gene matches. The CDR3 nucleotides read TGTGCCAGCAGCGTAGGAGATAGCGGGAGGCCCACCTACAATGAGCAGTTCTTC. Protein: CASSVGDSGRPTYNEQFF.

The chain uses TRBV2 and TRBJ2-3; 9 bases map to TRBD2. Trimming removed 10 bases from V and 0 bases from J; junction bases left unmatched: 14. Germline CDR1 SNHLY, CDR2 FYNNEI. The CDR3 runs 17 residues. The CDR3 DNA reads as TGTGCCATCGAGACTTTGCGGGAGGGGACGAGCACAGATACGCAGTATTTT. Residues: CAIETLREGTSTDTQYF.

The chain joins TRBV28 to TRBJ2-3; 9 nucleotides match TRBD2. Per germline, CDR1 MDHEN and CDR2 SYDVKM. V gave up 7 bases and J gave up 7 bases; unmatched junction bases: 6. This CDR3 contains 13 residues. CDR3 sequence reads: CASIAGGRYTQYF. The CDR3 DNA reads as TGTGCCAGCATCGCGGGAGGGCGATATACGCAGTATTTT.

The chain recombines TRBV4-3 with TRBJ2-1; 7 nucleotides line up with TRBD2. With 0 bases clipped from V and 7 bases from J, the junction kept 6 bases outside the gene matches. The CDR3 runs 15 residues. In germline, CDR1 is LGHNA, CDR2 YSLEER. The CDR3: CASSQDGGSENEQFF. CDR3 DNA: TGCGCCAGCAGCCAAGATGGCGGGAGCGAAAATGAGCAGTTCTTC.

The CDR3 nucleotides are TGTGCCAGCAGCGTAGGTGTTTCGGGGGGGGCCTATGGCTACACCTTC. This sequence encodes CASSVGVSGGAYGYTF. The chain links TRBV9 to TRBJ1-2, with D possibly being TRBD1 (6 bases). Germline V gene lookup returns CDR1 SGDLS and CDR2 YYNGEE. This CDR3 has 16 residues. V shed 0 bases and J shed 4 bases, with 16 bases lying between them.

This rearrangement joins TRBV27 to TRBJ1-5; D is uncertain. Germline V gene lookup returns CDR1 MNHEY and CDR2 SMNVEV (reference sequence). The CDR3 totals 17 residues. V lost 1 base and J 3 bases, leaving 16 bases between the germline ends. The CDR3 DNA reads as TGTGCCAGCAGTTTATACGCCAGCAGAGAGGACAATCAGCCCCAGCATTTT. Encoded protein: CASSLYASREDNQPQHF.

In the case of this clone: This sample includes further DNA sequences coding for the same CDR3. The rearrangement links TRBV7-2 to TRBJ1-5, with TRBD1 as a possible D gene (6 bases). Germline V gives CDR1 SGHTA, CDR2 FQGNSA. The CDR3 totals 14 residues. The germline V and J ends were trimmed by 0 bases and 7 bases, with 10 bases remaining between them. CDR3: CASSLALQGQPQHF. The CDR3 DNA sequence: TGTGCCAGCAGCTTAGCGTTGCAGGGGCAGCCCCAGCATTTT.

In its sample, this clone was seen once. The V and J genes are TRBV15 and TRBJ2-7, with D possibly being TRBD2 (5 bases). The CDR3 contains 15 residues. The V gene lost 5 bases and the J gene lost 2 bases, with 16 bases spanning the gap. In germline, CDR1 is LNHNV, CDR2 YYDKDF (reference sequence). The CDR3 is CATSRSSGRPYEQYF. In DNA, the CDR3 is TGTGCCACCAGCCGTTCCAGCGGTCGACCCTACGAGCAGTACTTC.